Listed here is a single T cell receptor beta chain. No antigen is known for it. The data were produced by immunoSEQ multiplex PCR, yet TCRdb's version contains in-frame clones alone and is incomplete. This sample has about 420,000 clones, with 88% found just once. This CDR3 has 15 residues. Germline-derived CDR1 and CDR2 are LNHDA and SQIVND (reference sequence). The V segment lost 4 bases and the J segment 2 bases; nucleotides outside the gene matches: 7. These data come from a study of Ad26.COV2.S vaccination and SARS-CoV-2 variants. Study-level results: Vaccine recipients had higher spike-specific TCR breadth than placebo recipients.

Regarding treatment: roughly 19 received Ad26.COV2.S at low or high dose, single or two shots; 5 received placebo; per-sample allocation not given. Sampling happened 63 days after the first vaccine or placebo injection. It was an adult aged 18-55 years in Boston who was the donor. The clonotype was recovered from a person between 18 and 59 years old who received the Ad26.COV2.S COVID-19 vaccine or a placebo. Specimen: peripheral blood, collected in a trial of Ad26.COV2.S vaccine versus placebo. This chain links TRBV19 with TRBJ2-7; 8 nucleotides agree with TRBD1. This CDR3 is CASSRSGTGAYEQYF. CDR3 DNA: TGTGCCAGTAGTAGATCCGGGACAGGAGCCTACGAGCAGTACTTC.